These 22 T cell receptor beta chains originate from one sample sequenced in a study of T cell responses to AZD1222 COVID-19 vaccine. The protocol was immunoSEQ multiplex PCR, while the TCRdb copy is restricted to in-frame clones and leaves out a portion. Of some 140,000 clones listed, over 85% are singletons. Sequencing was performed on peripheral blood, taken on day 0 of AZD1222 vaccination. These receptors originate from an adult in good health.

DNA of the CDR3: TGTGCCACCAGCGTCTTAAGCGGGAGAACAGATACGCAGTATTTT. Translating gives CATSVLSGRTDTQYF. The chain employs TRBV24-1 and TRBJ2-3, with 8 bases fitting TRBD2. Germline V gene sequence: CDR1 KGHDR, CDR2 SFDVKD. The CDR3 sequence is 15 residues long. V dropped 7 bases and J dropped 3; count of bases not matched to a gene: 8.

The chain links TRBV9 to TRBJ2-2; 9 positions match TRBD1. In germline, CDR1 is SGDLS, CDR2 YYNGEE. The CDR3 totals 17 residues. V lost 3 bases, J lost 4 bases, and 10 bases stayed unmatched. The CDR3 spells CASSGVSTGGSTGELFF. The CDR3 DNA reads TGTGCCAGCAGCGGTGTCTCGACAGGGGGAAGCACCGGGGAGCTGTTTTTT.

V gene TRBV29-1 combines with J gene TRBJ2-3, with 7 bases lining up with TRBD2. CDR3 length equals 13 residues. The J segment lost 3 bases and the V segment lost 2 bases, leaving 2 bases of the junction unmatched. Germline loops: CDR1 SQVTM, CDR2 ANQGSEA. The chain's CDR3 is CSVEPSGTDTQYF. Written as DNA, the CDR3 is TGCAGCGTTGAACCTAGCGGAACAGATACGCAGTATTTT.

The chain has TRBV5-1 and TRBJ2-7; no definite D call. V was shortened by 0 bases and J by 2 bases, with 6 bases between the two germline ends. The CDR3 length is 13 residues. Germline V CDR1 and CDR2: SGHRS, YFSETQ. The DNA for the CDR3 is TGCGCCAGCAGCTTGGAACAGACCTACGAGCAGTACTTC. Its translation: CASSLEQTYEQYF.

This chain uses TRBV4-1 with TRBJ2-7, with 14 positions matching TRBD2. The germline gives CDR1 MGHRA, CDR2 YSYEKL. This CDR3 comprises 15 residues. V gave up 3 bases and J gave up 2 bases; unmatched junction bases: 0. In DNA, the CDR3 is TGCGCCAGCAGCCAGGGACTAGCGGGAGCCTACGAGCAGTACTTC. Protein sequence: CASSQGLAGAYEQYF.

The J gene is TRBJ1-2, the V gene TRBV24-1, with unresolved D. Germline assignment: CDR1 KGHDR and CDR2 SFDVKD. The V end lost 3 bases, the J end lost 4 bases, and 11 bases lay between the germline ends. The length of the CDR3 is 14 residues. CDR3 loop: CATSDPGYGYGYTF. The CDR3 DNA reads as TGTGCCACCAGTGATCCAGGATATGGCTATGGCTACACCTTC.

The chain employs TRBV7-3 and TRBJ2-3, with D possibly called TRBD1 or TRBD2 (5 bases each). Germline CDR1 is SGHTA and CDR2 is FQGTGA. With 2 bases removed from V and 5 bases from J, the gap between germline ends came to 14 bases. The CDR3 extends over 15 amino acids. The chain's CDR3 is CASSLGGERVDTQYF. CDR3 sequence (DNA): TGTGCCAGCAGCTTAGGGGGAGAAAGGGTAGATACGCAGTATTTT.

The chain links TRBV19 to TRBJ2-7, with D hard to call. V gave up 5 bases and J gave up 1 base, with 12 bases separating them. This CDR3 has 14 residues. Per germline, CDR1 LNHDA and CDR2 SQIVND (reference sequence). CDR3 DNA sequence: TGTGCCAGTAGTCCCCAGCCTAGATCCTACGAGCAGTACTTC. Protein sequence: CASSPQPRSYEQYF. Together with reference TRBV19 and TRBJ2-7, the CDR3 gives the full variable domain: DGGITQSPKYLFRKEGQNVTLSCEQNLNHDAMYWYRQDPGQGLRLIYYSQIVNDFQKGDIAEGYSVSREKKESFPLTVTSAQKNPTAFYLCASSPQPRSYEQYFGPGTRLTVT.

V gene TRBV3-1 (or the pseudogene TRBV3-2) combines with J gene TRBJ2-5; D uncertain. There are 12 residues in the CDR3. V gave up 6 bases and J gave up 0 bases, with 5 bases separating them. Germline V gene sequence: CDR1 LGHDT, CDR2 YNNKEL (reference sequence). The CDR3: CASRLNQETQYF. CDR3 DNA: TGTGCCAGCAGATTGAACCAAGAGACCCAGTACTTC.

The chain employs TRBV12-3 or TRBV12-4 and TRBJ2-3; no reliable D call. CDR3 size: 13 residues. V shed 5 bases and J shed 4 bases, with 10 bases lying between them. The CDR3 nucleotides read TGTGCCAGCAGTCTGCAGCTCGCAGATACGCAGTATTTT. This encodes CASSLQLADTQYF.

The chain has TRBV7-9 and TRBJ2-1; tentative D call: TRBD1 (5 bases). The CDR3 contains 13 residues. From germline, CDR1 is SEHNR and CDR2 FQNEAQ (reference sequence). V was pared by 1 base and J by 5 bases, with 6 bases between. The CDR3 DNA follows: TGTGCCAGCAGCTTAGGACAGAACAATGAGCAGTTCTTC. Translated: CASSLGQNNEQFF.

The chain has TRBV27 and TRBJ1-2, with TRBD1 matching 9 bases. CDR1 is MNHEY and CDR2 is SMNVEV in the germline V gene (reference sequence). The trim removed 6 bases at V and 4 bases at J, leaving 6 bases unmatched. The length of the CDR3 is 14 residues. In nucleotides, the CDR3 is TGTGCCAGCAGAATCGGGACAGGGCCCTATGGCTACACCTTC. Its translation is CASRIGTGPYGYTF.

The rearrangement uses TRBV29-1 and TRBJ2-1; 10 nucleotides align to TRBD1. Germline CDR1 is SQVTM and CDR2 is ANQGSEA. After removal of 5 bases from V and 5 bases from J, the junction contained 6 bases not matched to a gene. The CDR3 length is 14 residues. The CDR3 loop is CSVQGQGVHNEQFF. DNA for the CDR3: TGCAGCGTTCAAGGACAGGGGGTCCACAATGAGCAGTTCTTC.

This chain joins TRBV5-1 and TRBJ2-1; D is ambiguous. V was trimmed by 0 bases and J by 3 bases, leaving 7 bases between them. The CDR3 is made up of 14 amino acids. The germline gives CDR1 SGHRS, CDR2 YFSETQ. The CDR3 here is CASSLASLYNEQFF. CDR3 bases: TGCGCCAGCAGCTTGGCCAGTCTCTACAATGAGCAGTTCTTC.

This sequence joins TRBV2 and TRBJ1-3; TRBD1 might be the D (5 bases). This CDR3 comprises 12 residues. Deletions cut 7 bases from V and 7 bases from J, with 11 bases between. The germline V gene encodes CDR1 SNHLY and CDR2 FYNNEI. Here the CDR3 DNA reads TGTGCCAGCACCGGGGGAGGGAACACCATATATTTT. As protein: CASTGGGNTIYF.

This chain uses TRBV2 with TRBJ2-1; the D is unclear. Trimming took off 11 bases at V and 1 base at J, with 15 bases between the two ends. The length of the CDR3 is 14 residues. Germline loops: CDR1 SNHLY, CDR2 FYNNEI. The CDR3 sequence: CASQSRVSYNEQFF. CDR3 sequence (DNA): TGTGCCTCCCAAAGTCGGGTGTCCTACAATGAGCAGTTCTTC.

The chain is built from TRBV19 and TRBJ1-5; D might be TRBD1 (5 bases). The length of the CDR3 is 14 residues. The germline V and J ends were trimmed by 5 bases and 0 bases, with 8 bases remaining between them. The V gene's germline CDR1 is LNHDA and CDR2 SQIVND (reference sequence). The CDR3 nucleotides are TGTGCCAGTAGTGGGGACGGTAGCAATCAGCCCCAGCATTTT. This gives the protein CASSGDGSNQPQHF. The whole variable domain, remainder taken from reference TRBV19 and TRBJ1-5, is DGGITQSPKYLFRKEGQNVTLSCEQNLNHDAMYWYRQDPGQGLRLIYYSQIVNDFQKGDIAEGYSVSREKKESFPLTVTSAQKNPTAFYLCASSGDGSNQPQHFGDGTRLSIL.

V gene TRBV29-1 combines with J gene TRBJ1-1, with D possibly being TRBD1 (5 bases). CDR1 and CDR2 from the germline V gene are SQVTM and ANQGSEA. The CDR3 is 12 amino acids. Trimming left V 4 bases short and J 2 bases short, with 8 bases between. The CDR3 loop reads CSVGGTNTEAFF. The CDR3 bases are TGCAGCGTTGGAGGGACTAACACTGAAGCTTTCTTT. The full variable domain, completed using reference TRBV29-1 and TRBJ1-1, is SAVISQKPSRDICQRGTSLTIQCQVDSQVTMMFWYRQQPGQSLTLIATANQGSEATYESGFVIDKFPISRPNLTFSTLTVSNMSPEDSSIYLCSVGGTNTEAFFGQGTRLTVV.

The chain is built from TRBV9 and TRBJ2-3, with 11 bases aligning to TRBD1. The V gene end was trimmed by 0 bases and the J gene end by 2 bases; junction bases not matched to a gene: 5. Germline CDR1 reads SGDLS; CDR2 reads YYNGEE. The CDR3 has 17 residues. The CDR3 DNA follows: TGTGCCAGCAGCGTAGCCAAGGACAGGGGGCACACAGATACGCAGTATTTT. Protein: CASSVAKDRGHTDTQYF. Drawing the rest from reference TRBV9 and TRBJ2-3, the complete variable domain is DSGVTQTPKHLITATGQRVTLRCSPRSGDLSVYWYQQSLDQGLQFLIQYYNGEERAKGNILERFSAQQFPDLHSELNLSSLELGDSALYFCASSVAKDRGHTDTQYFGPGTRLTVL.

This chain uses TRBV7-8 with TRBJ1-1; D remains ambiguous. Per the germline V gene, CDR1 is SGHVS and CDR2 is FQNEAQ. V was clipped by 5 bases and J by 1 base, with 20 bases between them. The CDR3 is 17 residues long. CDR3 region: CASSPPVNDPGNTEAFF. CDR3 DNA sequence: TGTGCCAGCAGCCCCCCAGTAAACGATCCCGGGAACACTGAAGCTTTCTTT.

V is TRBV7-3 and J is TRBJ1-2, with 8 bases that match TRBD1. CDR3 length: 13 residues. Germline CDR1 SGHTA, CDR2 FQGTGA. J gave up 8 bases and V 5 bases, and 7 bases lay outside the gene matches. The CDR3 loop is CASSRGTGKGYTF. The DNA for the CDR3 is TGTGCCAGCAGCCGAGGGACAGGAAAAGGCTACACCTTC.

The chain links TRBV9 to TRBJ1-6; a weak D match, TRBD1 (5 bases). Germline V gene sequence: CDR1 SGDLS, CDR2 YYNGEE. This CDR3 region has 14 residues. The V end was cut by 6 bases, the J end by 6 bases, with 13 bases between. The chain's CDR3 is CASTPGDFNSPLHF. Here the CDR3 DNA reads TGTGCCAGCACCCCTGGGGACTTTAATTCACCCCTCCACTTT.